These 5 T cell receptor beta chains were all obtained from the same sample, sequenced in a study of shared clonotypes between healthy human individuals. Assay used: immunoSEQ multiplex PCR; TCRdb lists only in-frame clones, some missing. Of some 2,000,000 clones detected, 90% to 97% appear once; the ten largest clones hold about 0.13%. Sequencing was done on a sample of naive CD4+ T cells sorted from blood. The subset denotes: CD45RA+ positively selected. These receptors were obtained from a young man in good health.

CDR3: CASPGVGNTIYF. CDR3 DNA: TGTGCCAGCCCGGGGGTTGGAAACACCATATATTTT. The chain combines TRBV11-2 with TRBJ1-3, with D possibly matching TRBD1 (5 bases). This CDR3 is built from 12 residues. V was pared by 8 bases and J by 3 bases, with 8 bases between. Germline V gene sequence: CDR1 SGHAT, CDR2 FQNNGV.

Here the CDR3 reads CASSSNLPRSGNTIYF. DNA of the CDR3: TGTGCCAGCAGTTCCAATCTCCCCCGTTCTGGAAACACCATATATTTT. This chain joins TRBV27 and TRBJ1-3; D unresolved. V shed 4 bases and J shed 1 base, with 14 bases lying between them. This CDR3 comprises 16 residues. Germline CDR1 reads MNHEY; CDR2 reads SMNVEV (reference sequence).

The chain combines TRBV10-2 with TRBJ1-1; D is possibly TRBD1 (6 bases). This CDR3 has 14 amino acids. V lost 10 bases and J 0 bases, leaving 15 bases between the germline ends. CDR1 is WSHSY and CDR2 is SAAADI in the germline V gene. CDR3 DNA: TGCGCCACCGCGACAGGTCTCATGAACACTGAAGCTTTCTTT. As protein: CATATGLMNTEAFF.

The chain couples TRBV4-3 to TRBJ1-1; D unclear. CDR3 length: 16 amino acids. V shed 3 bases and J shed 1 base, with 15 bases lying between them. Germline V gene sequence: CDR1 LGHNA, CDR2 YSLEER. The CDR3 DNA reads as TGCGCCAGCAGCCAGGATGGGATGCTGGGGAACACTGAAGCTTTCTTT. Protein product: CASSQDGMLGNTEAFF.

The CDR3 region is CAWTNRDGYTF. CDR3 sequence (DNA): TGTGCCTGGACCAATAGGGATGGCTACACCTTC. This chain connects TRBV30 to TRBJ1-2; D uncertain. Trimming shortened V by 4 bases and J by 6 bases, and 9 bases separated the two germline ends. The CDR3 is 11 residues long. Germline CDR1 GTSNPN, CDR2 SVGIG (reference sequence).